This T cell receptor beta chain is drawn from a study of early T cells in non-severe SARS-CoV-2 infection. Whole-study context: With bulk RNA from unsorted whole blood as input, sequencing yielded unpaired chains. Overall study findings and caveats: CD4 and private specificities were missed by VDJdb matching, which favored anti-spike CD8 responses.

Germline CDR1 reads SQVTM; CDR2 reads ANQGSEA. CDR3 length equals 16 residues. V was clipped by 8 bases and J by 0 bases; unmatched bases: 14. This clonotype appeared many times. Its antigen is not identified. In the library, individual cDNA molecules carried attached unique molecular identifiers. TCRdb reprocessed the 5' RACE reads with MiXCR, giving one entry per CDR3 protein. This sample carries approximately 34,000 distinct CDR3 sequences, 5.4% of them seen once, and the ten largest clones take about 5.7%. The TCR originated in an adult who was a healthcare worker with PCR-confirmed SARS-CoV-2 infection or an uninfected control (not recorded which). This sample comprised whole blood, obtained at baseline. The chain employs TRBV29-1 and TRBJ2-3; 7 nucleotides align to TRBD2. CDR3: CSPKGLAATSTDTQYF. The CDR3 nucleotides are TGCAGCCCTAAGGGGCTAGCGGCAACTAGCACAGATACGCAGTATTTT.